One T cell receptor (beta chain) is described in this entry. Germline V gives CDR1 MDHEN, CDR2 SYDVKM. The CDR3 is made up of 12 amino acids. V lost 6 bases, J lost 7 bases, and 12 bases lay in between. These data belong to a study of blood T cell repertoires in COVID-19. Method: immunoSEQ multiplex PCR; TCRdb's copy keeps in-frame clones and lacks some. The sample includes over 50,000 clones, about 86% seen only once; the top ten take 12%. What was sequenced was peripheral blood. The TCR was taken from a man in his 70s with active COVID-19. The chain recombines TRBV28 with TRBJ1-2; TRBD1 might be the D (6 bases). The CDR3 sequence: CASSPGTSGYTF. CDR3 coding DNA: TGTGCCAGCAGCCCCGGGACATCTGGCTACACCTTC.